Presented here are 26 T cell receptor beta chains from one specimen sequenced in a study of T cell changes during pregnancy in multiple sclerosis. Sequenced by immunoSEQ multiplex PCR; TCRdb stores in-frame clones only, minus some. The table shows 30,000 to 40,000 clones, with around nine tenths occurring only once. Sequencing used CD4+ T cells from peripheral blood mononuclear cells, obtained after pregnancy. The receptors originated from a female donor in good health, enrolled as a control in a pregnancy study.

The genes are TRBV11-3 and TRBJ1-1; D is perhaps TRBD1 (6 bases). There are 14 residues in the CDR3. Trimming took off 6 bases at V and 1 base at J, with 12 bases between the two ends. The V gene's germline CDR1 is SGHNT and CDR2 YENEEA. The CDR3 nucleotides read TGTGCCAGCAGTTCAGGGGTGGGGAACACTGAAGCTTTCTTT. Residues: CASSSGVGNTEAFF.

This sequence joins TRBV5-6 and TRBJ2-7; 9 bases fit TRBD1. The ends lost 4 bases at V and 0 bases at J; junction bases unmatched: 8. Germline values: CDR1 SGHDT, CDR2 YYEEEE. CDR3 length: 16 amino acids. Here the CDR3 DNA reads TGTGCCAGCAGCGGGACAGGACAGGGGAGCTCCTACGAGCAGTACTTC. It specifies CASSGTGQGSSYEQYF.

This clone has only one observation. The rearrangement links TRBV19 to TRBJ2-7, with TRBD1 identical over 7 bases. The germline V gene encodes CDR1 LNHDA and CDR2 SQIVND (reference sequence). V shed 4 bases and J 2 bases; nucleotides not matched to a gene: 11. CDR3 length: 16 amino acids. The CDR3 loop reads CASSSRQGMGTYEQYF. The CDR3 DNA sequence: TGTGCCAGTAGTAGTCGACAGGGAATGGGGACCTACGAGCAGTACTTC.

The chain combines TRBV4-1 with TRBJ1-3, with 7 nucleotides matching TRBD1. Germline CDR1 is MGHRA and CDR2 is YSYEKL. Trimming removed 2 bases from V and 5 bases from J; junction bases left unmatched: 9. The CDR3 runs to 16 residues. In nucleotides, the CDR3 is TGCGCCAGCAGCCAAAGGGCAGGGGGGTTTCGAAACACCATATATTTT. Translated: CASSQRAGGFRNTIYF.

The V call is TRBV6-5, the J call TRBJ2-2, with D hard to call. Trimming stripped 5 bases from V and 2 bases from J, with 9 bases between. CDR3 length: 14 amino acids. Germline V gene data show CDR1 as MNHEY and CDR2 as SVGAGI. Here the CDR3 reads CASSLVINTGELFF. In DNA form, the CDR3 reads TGTGCCAGCAGTCTTGTAATCAACACCGGGGAGCTGTTTTTT.

V and J are TRBV30 and TRBJ1-5, with D perhaps TRBD1 (5 bases). Germline V gene sequence: CDR1 GTSNPN, CDR2 SVGIG (reference sequence). The V and J ends lost 7 bases and 3 bases respectively, with 13 bases between them. This CDR3 has 13 amino acids. The CDR3 DNA is TGTGCCTCTCAAGACAGCTACAATCAGCCCCAGCATTTT. It is translated as CASQDSYNQPQHF.

V gene TRBV28 combines with J gene TRBJ2-1; TRBD2 agrees at 12 bases. The trim removed 3 bases at V and 5 bases at J, leaving 2 bases unmatched. Germline values: CDR1 MDHEN, CDR2 SYDVKM. There are 15 residues in the CDR3. CDR3 nucleotides: TGTGCCAGCAGTTTGCTAGCGGGGGGGAACAATGAGCAGTTCTTC. It translates to CASSLLAGGNNEQFF.

The V gene is TRBV28, the J gene TRBJ1-6; TRBD1 aligns across 11 bases. Losses at the gene ends were 7 bases for V and 1 base for J; bases not matched to a gene: 9. In germline, CDR1 is MDHEN, CDR2 SYDVKM. This CDR3 spans 18 amino acids. The CDR3 loop reads CASTELRDRGSYNSPLHF. CDR3 sequence (DNA): TGTGCCAGCACTGAACTCCGGGACAGGGGGTCCTATAATTCACCCCTCCACTTT.

This clone was seen a few times. The chain has TRBV7-9 and TRBJ1-1; unclear D gene. The germline gives CDR1 SEHNR, CDR2 FQNEAQ (reference sequence). There are 16 residues in the CDR3. Trimming shortened V by 5 bases and J by 3 bases, and 19 bases separated the two germline ends. In nucleotides, the CDR3 is TGTGCCAGCAGCCGTTGGAGTTCCCCACTGGACACTGAAGCTTTCTTT. Encoded protein: CASSRWSSPLDTEAFF. Full variable domain (missing parts from reference TRBV7-9 and TRBJ1-1): DTGVSQNPRHKITKRGQNVTFRCDPISEHNRLYWYRQTLGQGPEFLTYFQNEAQLEKSRLLSDRFSAERPKGSFSTLEIQRTEQGDSAMYLCASSRWSSPLDTEAFFGQGTRLTVV.

The rearrangement joins TRBV29-1 to TRBJ1-2, with D unclear. The V end was cut by 3 bases, the J end by 4 bases, with 21 bases between. The CDR3 runs 16 residues. In germline, CDR1 is SQVTM, CDR2 ANQGSEA. CDR3: CSVDGRSASQFYGYTF. CDR3 in DNA: TGCAGCGTTGATGGGAGAAGTGCCAGCCAATTCTATGGCTACACCTTC.

The chain combines TRBV11-1 with TRBJ1-1; 7 bases are a match to TRBD1. The CDR3 spans 16 residues. With 4 bases clipped from V and 1 base from J, the junction kept 9 bases outside the gene matches. The V gene's germline CDR1 is SGHAT and CDR2 FQDESV (reference sequence). For the CDR3, the DNA is TGTGCCAGCAGCTCATCCCCTAGGACAGGGAACACTGAAGCTTTCTTT. Amino acid sequence: CASSSSPRTGNTEAFF.

The chain recombines TRBV6-1 with TRBJ1-5; a possible D gene is TRBD1 (6 bases). Trimming pared 6 bases from V and 3 bases from J, leaving 15 bases between. This CDR3 comprises 15 residues. Germline assignment: CDR1 MNHNS and CDR2 SASEGT. CDR3 in amino acids: CASSRQEMDNQPQHF. DNA for the CDR3: TGTGCCAGCAGCAGACAGGAGATGGACAATCAGCCCCAGCATTTT.

The rearrangement links TRBV7-2 to TRBJ2-1; 14 bases map to TRBD2. The CDR3 is 18 amino acids. Germline V gene sequence: CDR1 SGHTA, CDR2 FQGNSA. The V and J ends lost 5 bases and 2 bases, in that order; junction bases with no gene match: 8. In nucleotides, the CDR3 is TGTGCCAGCAGCCCGCGGACTAGCGGGGGGAGCACCTACAATGAGCAGTTCTTC. Protein sequence: CASSPRTSGGSTYNEQFF. Complete variable domain (other parts from reference TRBV7-2 and TRBJ2-1): GAGVSQSPSNKVTEKGKDVELRCDPISGHTALYWYRQSLGQGLEFLIYFQGNSAPDKSGLPSDRFSAERTGGSVSTLTIQRTQQEDSAVYLCASSPRTSGGSTYNEQFFGPGTRLTVL.

This rearrangement joins TRBV19 to TRBJ2-3, with 10 bases identical to TRBD2. The CDR3 has 16 amino acids. J lost 2 bases, V lost 5 bases, and 7 bases had no gene match. Germline V lookup: CDR1 LNHDA, CDR2 SQIVND (reference sequence). CDR3 region: CASSPRSGGFTDTQYF. In DNA, the CDR3 is TGTGCCAGTAGTCCACGTAGCGGGGGGTTCACAGATACGCAGTATTTT.

This clone has only a few counts. This chain connects TRBV9 to TRBJ2-1; D gene uncertain. Looked up from germline, CDR1 is SGDLS and CDR2 is YYNGEE. CDR3 length equals 14 residues. The ends were cut back, 0 bases at V and 6 bases at J, with 10 bases in the middle. The CDR3 here is CASSVGSFSNEQFF. As DNA, the CDR3 is TGTGCCAGCAGCGTAGGTAGTTTTTCCAATGAGCAGTTCTTC.

V usage is TRBV11-2 and J usage is TRBJ2-7; 9 positions agree with TRBD1. CDR1 and CDR2 (germline): SGHAT, FQNNGV. Trimming at V came to 4 bases and at J to 9 bases, leaving 10 bases not matched to a gene. The CDR3 contains 14 residues. CDR3 nucleotides: TGTGCCAGCAGCTCCGCGGGACAGGGACTCGGGCAGTACTTC. It is translated as CASSSAGQGLGQYF.

The V gene is TRBV27, the J gene TRBJ2-3; tentatively, D is TRBD2 (6 bases). V dropped 7 bases and J dropped 4 bases, with 21 bases sitting between them. Germline values: CDR1 MNHEY, CDR2 SMNVEV (reference sequence). The CDR3 sequence is 16 residues long. The DNA for the CDR3 is TGTGCCAGCAATCCGTTGGGCGGGATAGGTGCAGATACGCAGTATTTT. Translated: CASNPLGGIGADTQYF.

The CDR3 sequence is CASSERDSIAKNIQYF. In DNA form, the CDR3 reads TGCGCCAGCAGTGAGCGGGACAGTATAGCCAAAAACATTCAGTACTTC. The V call is TRBV10-2, the J call TRBJ2-4, with TRBD1 matching 7 bases. J gave up 0 bases and V 2 bases, and 4 bases lay outside the gene matches. CDR1 and CDR2 (germline): WSHSY, SAAADI. The CDR3 has 16 amino acids.

The gene calls are TRBV5-1 and TRBJ2-3, with a tentative D call TRBD2 (6 bases). V was cut by 1 base and J by 1 base, with 7 bases left in between. Germline CDR1 is SGHRS and CDR2 is YFSETQ. The CDR3 spans 14 residues. The CDR3 here is CASSLSSGTDTQYF. DNA for the CDR3: TGCGCCAGCAGCTTGTCTAGCGGCACAGATACGCAGTATTTT.

This chain joins TRBV19 and TRBJ1-5; D uncertain. This CDR3 is built from 16 residues. Germline V gives CDR1 LNHDA, CDR2 SQIVND (reference sequence). The V end was cut by 7 bases, the J end by 3 bases, with 19 bases between. CDR3 sequence (DNA): TGTGCCAGTAACCAAAAGAGCCGGGGATTCAATCAGCCCCAGCATTTT. Encoded protein: CASNQKSRGFNQPQHF.

The chain joins TRBV9 to TRBJ2-1, with 11 bases matching TRBD2. Germline V gives CDR1 SGDLS, CDR2 YYNGEE. The ends lost 4 bases at V and 6 bases at J; junction bases unmatched: 12. The CDR3 length is 17 residues. CDR3 DNA: TGTGCCAGCAGCCCCTCAATTACTAGCGGGAGCGGCAATGAGCAGTTCTTC. Residues: CASSPSITSGSGNEQFF.

CDR3 in DNA: TGTGCCAGCAGTGAGCAGGGGCCCCTCAATGAGCAGTTCTTC. Its protein is CASSEQGPLNEQFF. The rearrangement uses TRBV2 and TRBJ2-1, with D tentatively TRBD1 (6 bases). V was clipped by 3 bases and J by 6 bases, with 12 bases between them. This CDR3 is built from 14 residues. Germline V gives CDR1 SNHLY, CDR2 FYNNEI.

The rearrangement links TRBV7-2 to TRBJ2-7, with D maybe TRBD1 (6 bases). CDR3 length: 15 residues. Germline V gene lookup returns CDR1 SGHTA and CDR2 FQGNSA. Trimming pared 2 bases from V and 3 bases from J, leaving 14 bases between. The CDR3 coding sequence is TGTGCCAGCAGCTTACTAGGACAGACTGGCTACGAGCAGTACTTC. It yields the protein CASSLLGQTGYEQYF.

V and J are TRBV19 and TRBJ1-1; the D gene is possibly TRBD1 (6 bases). Trimming took 3 bases from V and 0 from J, leaving 11 bases between them. This CDR3 comprises 15 residues. The germline CDR1 and CDR2 sequences are LNHDA and SQIVND (reference sequence). The CDR3 loop is CASSIRDTLNTEAFF. DNA for the CDR3: TGTGCCAGTAGTATCAGGGACACTTTGAACACTGAAGCTTTCTTT.

This clone was observed a few times. The chain uses TRBV7-9 and TRBJ2-2; D not certain. V was cut by 0 bases and J by 7 bases, with 3 bases left in between. This CDR3 is built from 12 residues. Per the germline V gene, CDR1 is SEHNR and CDR2 is FQNEAQ (reference sequence). The CDR3 nucleotides are TGTGCCAGCAGCTTAGCCATCGGGGAGCTGTTTTTT. Protein product: CASSLAIGELFF.

The CDR3 protein is CASRDRGPGGTQYF. DNA of the CDR3: TGTGCCAGCAGGGACAGGGGCCCAGGAGGGACCCAGTACTTC. The chain couples TRBV6-1 to TRBJ2-5; 9 bases are a match to TRBD1. With 6 bases clipped from V and 7 bases from J, the junction kept 9 bases outside the gene matches. Germline assignment: CDR1 MNHNS and CDR2 SASEGT. The CDR3 has 14 residues.